This T cell receptor (beta chain) was captured by sequencing in a study of CD8+ T cells in alopecia areata. Overall study context: Among treated patients, severity was scored by affected scalp area percentage. Broader study findings: On tofacitinib, scalp and blood still held many of the expanded lesional clones. The study found higher clonality in lesional than normal scalp, especially in alopecia totalis/universalis.

Extraction and reverse transcription of RNA yielded cDNA as the sequencing template. Produced via immunoSEQ multiplex PCR; TCRdb's table is partial and in-frame only. The repertoire holds approximately 100,000 clones, with about three fifths as singletons. The trim removed 4 bases at V and 6 bases at J, leaving 5 bases unmatched. CDR3 length: 14 amino acids. Germline CDR1 is SGHAT and CDR2 is FQNNGV. Worth noting for this clone: The antigen remains undetermined.

As to treatment: oral pan-JAK inhibitor, 5-10 mg twice daily. The source is a human donor with alopecia areata. The sequences come from CD8+ T cells sorted from blood, collected at week 56, from a patient treated with tofacitinib. V is TRBV11-2 and J is TRBJ2-2, with 7 positions matching TRBD1. Here the CDR3 DNA reads TGTGCCAGCAGCTCGACAGGGTTGGCCGGGGAGCTGTTTTTT. It encodes CASSSTGLAGELFF.